A selection of T cell receptor beta chains follows, all from one sample in a study of cytomegalovirus exposure and HLA in healthy donors. The protocol was immunoSEQ multiplex PCR, while the TCRdb copy is restricted to in-frame clones and leaves out a portion. The data show around 38,000 clones, with 66% seen just once and around 20% held by the top ten. Sequencing used PBMCs. The receptors were gathered from a man in his fifties or sixties in good health and CMV-seropositive. CDR3s include the opening cysteine and the closing phenylalanine or tryptophan. The D gene is left open where the match is weak. Not every row has a clone size; where given, it reads once, few, many or a size class.

D gene	J gene	CDR3 length	V gene	clone size	CDR3 protein	CDR3 DNA
TRBD1	TRBJ1-5	13	TRBV6-1	NA	CASDRQGGQPQHF	TGTGCCAGCGACAGACAGGGGGGTCAGCCCCAGCATTTT
NA	TRBJ2-3	13	TRBV10-1	NA	CASSDLSTDTQYF	TGCGCCAGCAGTGACCTTAGCACAGATACGCAGTATTTT
NA	TRBJ1-2	14	TRBV4-3	NA	CASSPPGLFYGYTF	TGCGCCAGCAGCCCCCCGGGACTGTTTTATGGCTACACCTTC
TRBD1	TRBJ1-2	18	TRBV7-9	NA	CASSLGGTGGGRNYGYTF	TGTGCCAGCAGCTTAGGAGGAACAGGGGGCGGTCGAAACTATGGCTACACCTTC
TRBD1	TRBJ2-2	14	TRBV5-1	few	CASSGTGGTGELFF	TGCGCCAGCTCCGGGACAGGGGGGACCGGGGAGCTGTTTTTT
NA	TRBJ2-7	15	TRBV4-2	NA	CASSQDLRGGYEQYF	TGTGCCAGCAGCCAAGATCTCAGGGGTGGCTACGAGCAGTACTTC
TRBD2	TRBJ2-7	14	TRBV18	NA	CASSPAGDRYEQYF	TGTGCCAGCTCACCCGCGGGGGATCGCTACGAGCAGTACTTC
NA	TRBJ1-6	16	TRBV6-5	NA	CASSLQTGLANSPLHF	TGTGCCAGCAGTTTGCAGACCGGGTTGGCTAATTCACCCCTCCACTTT
TRBD1	TRBJ2-2	15	TRBV30	NA	CAWSPTKGAAGELFF	TGTGCCTGGAGTCCGACGAAGGGGGCGGCCGGGGAGCTGTTTTTT
TRBD1	TRBJ1-1	15	TRBV7-9	NA	CASRHGTGKVSEAFF	TGTGCCAGCAGGCATGGGACAGGGAAGGTTTCTGAAGCTTTCTTT
TRBD2	TRBJ2-5	17	TRBV5-1	few	CASSLGTSGGAEETQYF	TGCGCCAGCAGCTTGGGAACTAGCGGGGGGGCGGAAGAGACCCAGTACTTC
TRBD2	TRBJ2-3	16	TRBV10-3	NA	CAIRGTSGGRTDTQYF	TGTGCCATCAGGGGAACTAGCGGGGGGAGAACAGATACGCAGTATTTT
NA	TRBJ2-3	14	TRBV9	many	CASGRGLAVDTQYF	TGTGCCAGCGGAAGGGGCTTGGCGGTAGATACGCAGTATTTT
TRBD1	TRBJ2-7	13	TRBV5-6	NA	CASSWGQNYEQYF	TGTGCCAGCAGCTGGGGACAGAACTACGAGCAGTACTTC
NA	TRBJ2-7	14	TRBV18	NA	CASSLNRSPNEQYF	TGTGCCAGCTCGCTAAACAGGAGTCCTAACGAGCAGTACTTC
TRBD2	TRBJ2-1	16	TRBV6-6	NA	CASSQPRTSGGAPKFF	TGTGCCAGCAGTCAACCTAGGACTAGCGGGGGGGCCCCCAAGTTCTTC
NA	TRBJ1-2	15	TRBV9	few	CASSVAGGYNYGYTF	TGTGCCAGCAGCGTAGCTGGAGGGTATAACTATGGCTACACCTTC
NA	TRBJ2-5	17	TRBV7-2	NA	CASSLVTLAVQEETQYF	TGTGCCAGCAGCTTAGTTACGCTAGCCGTCCAAGAAGAGACCCAGTACTTC
TRBD1	TRBJ2-1	16	TRBV4-3	NA	CASSQDGTGGYNEQFF	TGCGCCAGCAGCCAAGACGGGACAGGGGGCTACAATGAGCAGTTCTTC
NA	TRBJ1-2	15	TRBV6-5	NA	CASRSHEGALAGYTF	TGTGCCAGCAGATCGCATGAAGGGGCCCTGGCGGGCTACACCTTC
TRBD2	TRBJ2-1	17	TRBV9	NA	CASSPTLTSGGRDEQFF	TGTGCCAGCAGCCCAACTTTGACTAGCGGGGGGAGGGATGAGCAGTTCTTC
NA	TRBJ1-4	14	TRBV6-1	NA	CASTGRGGNEKLFF	TGTGCCAGCACCGGACGGGGAGGTAATGAAAAACTGTTTTTT
TRBD2	TRBJ2-7	17	TRBV7-9	NA	CASSPPIGGGANNEQYF	TGTGCCAGCAGCCCCCCTATTGGCGGGGGGGCCAACAACGAGCAGTACTTC
NA	TRBJ2-2	15	TRBV18	NA	CASSPTQANTGELFF	TGTGCCAGCTCACCAACACAGGCGAACACCGGGGAGCTGTTTTTT
NA	TRBJ1-2	14	TRBV10-3	NA	CAISESGNYYGYTF	TGTGCCATCAGTGAGTCGGGCAACTACTATGGCTACACCTTC
TRBD2	TRBJ2-2	15	TRBV5-1	NA	CASSLGLAGTGELFF	TGCGCCAGCAGCTTGGGACTAGCGGGGACCGGGGAGCTGTTTTTT
TRBD1	TRBJ1-6	14	TRBV28	NA	CASLVGQGNSPLHF	TGTGCCAGCCTGGTGGGACAGGGGAATTCACCCCTCCACTTT
TRBD1	TRBJ1-4	15	TRBV5-1	NA	CASSLAGTGNEKLFF	TGCGCCAGCAGCTTGGCCGGGACAGGGAATGAAAAACTGTTTTTT
NA	TRBJ1-2	11	TRBV6-5	few	CASSPGDGYTF	TGTGCCAGCAGTCCGGGGGATGGCTACACCTTC
TRBD1	TRBJ1-4	15	TRBV9	NA	CASSPRTGPNEKLFF	TGTGCCAGCAGCCCCCGGACAGGCCCTAATGAAAAACTGTTTTTT
TRBD2	TRBJ2-7	12	TRBV9	once	CASGSGGAEQYF	TGTGCCAGCGGCAGCGGGGGGGCCGAGCAGTACTTC
NA	TRBJ2-4	14	TRBV7-2	NA	CASSTFGRGNIQYF	TGTGCCAGCAGCACCTTCGGGCGGGGAAACATTCAGTACTTC
NA	TRBJ1-2	13	TRBV19	NA	CASSRGGEGGYTF	TGTGCCAGTAGTAGGGGGGGTGAGGGAGGCTACACCTTC
NA	TRBJ2-7	14	TRBV7-8	NA	CASSPPVERYEQYF	TGTGCCAGCAGCCCTCCAGTAGAGCGGTACGAGCAGTACTTC
NA	TRBJ2-3	13	TRBV27	few	CASSRSAGAVWYF	TGTGCCAGCAGTCGGTCCGCGGGGGCAGTGTGGTATTTT
NA	TRBJ1-5	13	TRBV19	NA	CASSRTVNQPQHF	TGTGCCAGTAGTAGGACAGTAAATCAGCCCCAGCATTTT
NA	TRBJ1-2	13	TRBV18	few	CASSPDGGYGYTF	TGTGCCAGCTCACCTGACGGAGGCTATGGCTACACCTTC
NA	TRBJ2-7	13	TRBV2	NA	CASRTRSSYEQYF	TGTGCCAGCAGGACAAGGTCCTCCTACGAGCAGTACTTC
TRBD1	TRBJ1-4	15	TRBV7-2	NA	CASSLFPGGGEKLFF	TGTGCCAGCAGCTTATTTCCAGGGGGTGGTGAAAAACTGTTTTTT
TRBD2	TRBJ2-1	15	TRBV2	NA	CASSSGTSWNNEQFF	TGTGCCAGCAGTTCCGGGACTAGCTGGAACAATGAGCAGTTCTTC
TRBD1	TRBJ2-1	13	TRBV11-2	NA	CASSEDREDEQFF	TGTGCCAGCAGCGAGGACAGGGAGGATGAGCAGTTCTTC
NA	TRBJ1-1	14	TRBV2	few	CASRAQGLNTEAFF	TGTGCCAGCAGGGCACAGGGATTGAACACTGAAGCTTTCTTT
NA	TRBJ1-2	12	TRBV19	NA	CATGVPLYGYTF	TGTGCCACAGGGGTCCCCCTCTATGGCTACACCTTC
NA	TRBJ2-7	14	TRBV6-1	NA	CASKESYSSYEQYF	TGTGCCAGCAAGGAAAGTTACAGCTCCTACGAGCAGTACTTC
TRBD1	TRBJ2-7	15	TRBV7-6	once	CASSQGQHSTYEQYF	TGTGCCAGCAGTCAGGGACAGCACTCAACCTACGAGCAGTACTTC
TRBD1	TRBJ1-5	16	TRBV6-6	few	CASSYVIGQGLQPQHF	TGTGCCAGCAGTTACGTAATTGGACAGGGGTTACAGCCCCAGCATTTT
TRBD2	TRBJ2-7	16	TRBV5-1	NA	CASSLDSLAGEYEQYF	TGCGCCAGCAGCTTGGATAGCCTAGCGGGGGAATACGAGCAGTACTTC
NA	TRBJ1-1	14	TRBV18	NA	CASSVQGANTEAFF	TGTGCCAGCTCAGTACAGGGCGCGAACACTGAAGCTTTCTTT
NA	TRBJ1-2	13	TRBV2	once	CASSDTGKNGYTF	TGTGCCAGCAGTGACACAGGGAAAAATGGCTACACCTTC
TRBD1	TRBJ2-3	12	TRBV7-2	NA	CASSLVLGQAMF	TGTGCCAGCAGCTTAGTATTAGGACAGGCCATGTTT
NA	TRBJ1-2	13	TRBV19	NA	CASSTGTYYGYTF	TGTGCCAGTAGTACAGGGACTTACTATGGCTACACCTTC
TRBD1	TRBJ2-4	16	TRBV6-1	NA	CASSGDRGPAKNIQYF	TGTGCCAGCAGTGGAGACAGGGGGCCAGCCAAAAACATTCAGTACTTC
TRBD1	TRBJ1-5	14	TRBV7-9	few	CASSPGQGIQPQHF	TGTGCCAGCAGCCCAGGACAGGGGATTCAGCCCCAGCATTTT
NA	TRBJ1-1	16	TRBV7-9	few	CASSPQTGTPNTEAFF	TGTGCCAGCAGCCCTCAAACCGGGACACCTAACACTGAAGCTTTCTTT
TRBD2	TRBJ2-3	17	TRBV4-3	NA	CASSQDYRSGGANTQYF	TGCGCCAGCAGCCAAGATTACAGGAGCGGGGGGGCGAATACGCAGTATTTT